This T cell receptor (beta chain) was observed in a study of CD8 T cells in Susac syndrome (dated 2019 in TCRdb). Concerning the study at large: Repertoire sequencing was used to test whether CD8+ T cell activation and differentiation in Susac syndrome was antigen driven. The study compared CD8+ T cell repertoire clonality among 11 to 12 healthy donors, around 14 Susac syndrome patients and 15 multiple sclerosis patients.

The full study reports these points: The study acknowledged that relatively few individuals were included in the TCR sequencing and HLA analysis.

Details on this clonotype: The antigen it recognizes is unknown. No base-level quality is on record; no much larger clone is a single base apart.

Relative to germline, V is 6 bases shorter and J is 3 bases shorter, with 14 bases between their ends. Taken from cysteine to phenylalanine, the CDR3 has 14 residues. The kept DNA is CDR3 alone, 42 bases in frame from the first base. The germline V gene (reference sequence) provides CDR1 SEHNR and CDR2 FQNEAQ. High-throughput TCR beta sequencing profiled peripheral blood CD8+ and CD4+ T cells from healthy donors, Susac syndrome patients and multiple sclerosis patients. Treatment-naive patients with stable or active relapsing-remitting disease fulfilling revised McDonald criteria were used as multiple sclerosis controls. Bulk CD8+ and CD4+ T cells were purified by magnetic negative isolation, while CD8+ TEMRA cells were enriched using FACS. Blood was collected in EDTA tubes and processed within 24 hours, with PBMCs isolated through density gradient centrifugation. PBMCs destined for TCR sequencing were cryopreserved in liquid nitrogen and later thawed in a 37 °C water bath. The sorted or isolated CD4+, CD8+ and CD8+ TEMRA cells reached a purity of at least 90%.

RNA was extracted using the RNeasy kit, and about 0.45 to 1 microgram was reverse transcribed with random hexamers. The immunoSEQ multiplex PCR assay, which covers 54 Vbeta and 13 Jbeta segments, was used to amplify TCR beta CDR3 regions. To correct PCR amplification bias, a synthetic template baseline was used for both primer optimization and computational correction. Per the source publication's procedure: Reads were annotated to V, D and J genes per IMGT and analyzed with immunoSEQ Analyzer, keeping only productive sequences. Clonality was calculated as one minus the Shannon entropy normalized by log2 of the number of productive unique sequences. For each patient and control, public and private clones were evaluated among the 100 most prevalent clones. Clones were defined as Susac-specific when absent from the healthy and MS cohorts, from roughly 1,000 published viral clones and from other ImmuneACCESS disease sequences. The public reads were run again by TCRdb, first through fastp at Q25 and then through MiXCR, and only productive beta chains were kept. A single entry per CDR3 protein holds the most common genes and DNA from its merged rows. The V and J calls and clone size are TCRdb's, not the authors'. This sample comprises about 300,000 distinct CDR3 sequences, almost 85% of them detected only once. 0.21% of the sample rests with the top ten.

The sequence is built from TRBV7-9 and TRBJ1-1; confidence is insufficient to name the D gene. The clonotype comes from a human donor with multiple sclerosis. The sample comprised CD8+ T cells from PBMCs. The CDR3 sequence is CASSPPGGDTEAFF. The nucleotide sequence reads as follows: TGTGCCAGCAGTCCTCCCGGCGGAGACACTGAAGCTTTCTTT. Joined to the reference TRBV7-9 and TRBJ1-1 proteins, this CDR3 gives the full variable domain: DTGVSQNPRHKITKRGQNVTFRCDPISEHNRLYWYRQTLGQGPEFLTYFQNEAQLEKSRLLSDRFSAERPKGSFSTLEIQRTEQGDSAMYLCASSPPGGDTEAFFGQGTRLTVV.